This T cell receptor beta chain was observed in a study of blood T cell repertoires in COVID-19. Overall study: In each case, the material was cDNA or gDNA derived from T cells, B-cell-depleted T cells, or PBMCs.

V was clipped by 6 bases and J by 0 bases, with 9 bases between them. Germline loops: CDR1 MNHEY, CDR2 SVGAGI. This CDR3 has 14 residues. TCRdb's copy holds only in-frame clones and misses some; the assay was immunoSEQ multiplex PCR. Altogether 180,000 or so clones are present, 86% being singletons, with the ten largest covering about 0.98%. The sequenced sample was peripheral blood. This chain links TRBV6-5 with TRBJ1-5; D not certain. The receptor was derived from a man between 18 and 35 years old with acute or convalescent COVID-19. The DNA of the CDR3 is TGTGCCAGCAGGAGGTCAAATAGCAATCAGCCCCAGCATTTT. This codes for CASRRSNSNQPQHF.